The present entry profiles one T cell receptor (beta chain) with its context. This receptor's antigen is unknown. Base qualities are not provided; no much larger clone lies one nucleotide away. These data belong to a study of cytomegalovirus exposure and HLA in healthy donors (dated by TCRdb to 2016 to 2017). Concerning the study at large: An earlier analysis of 587 of the donors reported 250 to 300 Gb of sequence data and 117 million unique TCR beta sequences obtained from around 180 million T cells. Approximately 300 gigabases of sequencing data and tens of millions of unique TCR sequences made up an early release that covered fewer than 650 HLA-typed donors. Of the 350 to 400 genotyped donors, roughly 85% fell in the genetic ancestry cluster associated with self-reported Caucasian donors. The study aimed to test whether signatures of past pathogen exposure could be identified by cataloging public T cell receptors. The T cell repertoires of some 670 subjects were profiled by immunosequencing and related to cytomegalovirus serostatus. Besides the first cohort of 666 subjects, a separate validation cohort made up of over a hundred different subjects was used. The study combined high-throughput TCR immunosequencing, statistical association of individual TCRs with disease status, and machine learning to predict cytomegalovirus infection status. A later analysis re-analyzed previously published TCR beta repertoires from roughly 690 donors and added high-resolution HLA genotyping to study TCR occurrence patterns. The later analysis used no new phenotypic data to find candidate immune exposures, relying instead on TCR beta sequences and their occurrence across donors. An earlier analysis of approximately 640 of the donors applied high-throughput TCR beta sequencing to assess whether each TCR beta V gene segment acted as functional or pseudogenic. Donor age, sex, ethnicity and CMV serostatus were compiled together with the repertoire data. In a later genetic analysis, genome-wide SNP genotypes for about 65% of the roughly 700 donors were used, and that subset was treated as a discovery cohort. Every discovery cohort repertoire had been produced on one sequencing platform. Class I and class II HLA loci were covered by the typing at four-digit resolution. Typing coverage varied by locus: about 629-630 donors for A, B, C, DRB1 and DQB1; approximately 520 for DQA1; nearly 610 for DPA1; 450 to 480 for DPB1. Five DR-DQ haplotypes were handled as single units for association and clustering, since linkage in the cohort was strong. Among a few hundred genotyped donors of the cohort, an average of about 240,000 unique TCR beta nucleotide sequences were sequenced per donor, around 20% of them non-productive. The full study reports these points: Most CMV-associated TCR beta chains appeared to be HLA-restricted in a later analysis, and the HLA associations seemed to be driven largely by CMV exposure. A further reported finding was that TCR beta sequences accurately predicted the HLA-A and HLA-B alleles for most subjects in the first cohort. The only immune exposure information available for the cohort was CMV serostatus. The study gave a list of over 150 TCR beta chains associated with cytomegalovirus. According to a later analysis, parvovirus B19, influenza, CMV and Epstein-Barr virus appeared linked to several top co-occurrence clusters. A later analysis associated 16,951 TCR beta sequences with specific HLA alleles at a false discovery rate of 0.05. An earlier analysis of 587 of the donors showed that most TCR beta V segments appeared in productive rearrangements either about 87% or about 30% of the time, which broadly matched IMGT annotations. A cluster of highly shared sequence variants was judged likely to be a technical artifact of the sequencing pipeline. The authors suggested that the approach could potentially be generalized to other disease states and immunological phenotypes. Because some donors lacked HLA typing at each locus, the association tests relied only on the typed subset. Roughly 17 rarely observed V segments, including chromosome 9 orphons, were excluded from the earlier analysis of about 610 of the donors because counts were too low. This cohort had only TCR beta chains sequenced, and the lack of alpha or paired-chain data limited which features could be detected. When HLA alleles, especially DR and DQ, strongly co-occurred, attributing TCR associations to individual alleles was difficult. The classifier was reported to diagnose cytomegalovirus status with high specificity and sensitivity in both the original and validation cohorts. In a later analysis, the rate of TCR association differed among HLA loci, with DRB1 alleles having the most associated TCRs and HLA-C alleles having the fewest. Correlated functional status among segregating V segments might reflect linkage disequilibrium, but an unknown experimental factor could not be ruled out. V-gene and J-gene trimming of TCR beta chains was associated with a missense DCLRE1C variant in a later genetic analysis, and the association was replicated in an independent cohort. Roughly uniform sequencing depth across donors was assumed in presence/absence analyses, although this assumption may not hold. A few of the identified cytomegalovirus-associated TCR beta chains were confirmed in vitro to be specific for cytomegalovirus antigens. Most TCR sequences were seen in very few donors, while some public TCRs were found in many individuals. In a later genetic analysis, fewer N-insertions in productive TCRs were reported among donors in an Asian-associated ancestry cluster than the approximately 710-donor mean. In a later analysis, HLA-associated TCR beta chains showed more clonal expansion and lower generation probabilities than non-associated chains that were equally common.

The library was prepared using the immunoSEQ multiplex PCR assay. The multiplex PCR relied on a mix of 60 forward primers for TCR Vbeta segments and 13 reverse primers for TCR Jbeta segments. A multiplex PCR assay on genomic DNA amplified the CDR3 region of rearranged TCR beta genes. Amplified TCR beta libraries were sequenced as 87-base-pair reads on the Illumina HiSeq System. Per the authors' processing: In a later analysis, tens of millions of unique TCR beta chains were counted across the roughly 610 repertoires, and roughly 10 million of these chains were shared by at least two donors. Raw reads were error-corrected and collapsed into unique sequences by a nearest-neighbor algorithm in which closely related sequences were merged to remove PCR and sequencing errors. V, D and J gene segments were assigned by aligning CDR3 sequences to IMGT reference sequences. For a sequence to be retained, a match of at least six nucleotides to both a V gene segment and a J gene segment was required. Rearrangements were called productive when the CDR3 lacked stop codons and stayed in frame with V and J; all others were non-productive. CDR3 was defined by IMGT convention, running from the second conserved V-encoded cysteine to the conserved J-encoded phenylalanine. The earlier analysis of about 620 of the donors excluded sequences that lacked an unambiguous match to a single V gene segment. In an earlier analysis of some 590 of the donors, a V segment was called functional when productive rearrangements were above 56.7%, and segregating when the standard deviation between donors exceeded 5%. A statistical classification framework was developed to diagnose cytomegalovirus status using the catalog of TCR beta chain sequences. V and J gene assignment, in a later analysis, came from comparing TCR nucleotide sequences with IMGT/GENE-DB human TR gene sequences. In a later analysis, CDR3 sequences and most-parsimonious VDJ recombination scenarios were assigned using the TCRdist pipeline. A later analysis defined each TCR beta chain by its CDR3 amino acid sequence plus V-gene family, and excluded reads lacking a unique V-gene family. As a way to deal with suspected cross-contamination and a sequencing artifact, a later analysis dropped roughly 600 nucleotide sequences that were highly shared and had low generation probability. In a later analysis, a clonal expansion index for each public chain was calculated from normalized within-repertoire ranks of inferred template counts. A later analysis computed generation probabilities with a VDJ recombination model fitted to out-of-frame rearrangements, and checked the results against IGoR. A later analysis scored TCR-TCR, TCR-HLA and TCR-CMV co-occurrence with hypergeometric tests, applying a repertoire-size bias correction to TCR pairs. False discovery rates were estimated in a later analysis by permuting HLA or CMV assignments 20 times. In a later analysis, co-occurring TCRs were grouped using DBSCAN, with TCRdist sequence similarity added in when clustering inside HLA-allele-positive subsets. Repertoires with fewer than 30,000 or more than 120,000 public chains were left out of co-occurrence clustering, as were four to six repertoires with anomalous nucleotide sharing. TCRdb's version of the immuneACCESS table is confined to in-frame rearrangements and falls short of the full clone set. An unresolved V gene accounts for under half of the shortfall where checked; the remainder is of unknown origin. V, J and clone size are those of that table, while D and trimming were read from the DNA. This sample holds about 140,000 clones; about four fifths were observed only once. The biggest ten clones account for around 3.9% of the sample.

The cohort comprised several hundred healthy bone marrow donors. At the time of sampling, all cohort members were nominally healthy, though unrecorded immune exposures were likely present. The donor was CMV seropositive and belonged to the group of 250 to 350 seropositive cohort members. Every donor gave a peripheral blood sample, and the peripheral blood mononuclear cells from that sample were used for TCR beta sequencing. Genomic DNA was extracted from the blood cell samples with the Qiagen DNeasy Blood Extraction Kit. This clonotype originated in a man aged 40-49 years in good health and CMV-seropositive. Material: PBMCs.

The sequenced DNA: TGCGCCAGCAGCCAAGTAAGCGGGAGAAGGTTCACCGGGGAGCTGTTTTTT. It specifies CASSQVSGRRFTGELFF. The sequence is built from TRBV4-1 and TRBJ2-2, and TRBD2 matches 8 of the central bases. Per the germline V gene, MGHRA is the CDR1 and YSYEKL is the CDR2. The CDR3 spans 17 residues, from the cysteine through the phenylalanine. Only CDR3 DNA remains: 51 bases, in frame from the first base. The junction shows trimming of 1 base on V and 4 bases on J, and the gene matches do not reach 8 bases of it.